This passage covers 6 T cell receptor beta chains from one sample sequenced in a study of blood T cell repertoires in COVID-19. Some clones are missing from TCRdb's copy, which holds only in-frame ones; the method was immunoSEQ multiplex PCR. The data show 180,000 or so clones, about 85% seen once. The sample taken for sequencing was peripheral blood. Receptor source: a man in his fifties or sixties who had recovered from COVID-19.

The chain uses TRBV4-1 and TRBJ2-3; 8 bases are shared with TRBD2. The CDR3 contains 12 residues. The germline gives CDR1 MGHRA, CDR2 YSYEKL. V was clipped by 8 bases and J by 6 bases; unmatched bases: 4. The CDR3 DNA reads as TGCGCCAGCGGGACTAGGGGCGATACGCAGTATTTT. Translated: CASGTRGDTQYF.

The genes are TRBV3-1 (or the pseudogene TRBV3-2) and TRBJ2-1, with a possible D match to TRBD2 (5 bases). The CDR3 is 14 amino acids. V dropped 0 bases and J dropped 7 bases, with 10 bases sitting between them. Looked up from germline, CDR1 is LGHDT and CDR2 is YNNKEL (reference sequence). CDR3 coding DNA: TGTGCCAGCAGCCAAGAAAGTCCGGGGAATGAGCAGTTCTTC. Protein product: CASSQESPGNEQFF.

The J gene is TRBJ1-3, the V gene TRBV12-3 or TRBV12-4, with D unclear. The CDR3 spans 12 residues. V gave up 5 bases and J gave up 0 bases, with 2 bases separating them. The CDR3 bases are TGTGCCAGCAGTCGCTCTGGAAACACCATATATTTT. Translating it yields CASSRSGNTIYF.

The V call is TRBV11-2, the J call TRBJ1-2; D possibly corresponds to TRBD1 (5 bases). This CDR3 has 14 residues. Germline values: CDR1 SGHAT, CDR2 FQNNGV. V lost 6 bases to trimming and J lost 8 bases, with 19 bases between them. The CDR3 loop is CASSPPVGLLGYTF. The CDR3, as DNA: TGTGCCAGCAGTCCTCCGGTGGGACTTCTGGGCTACACCTTC.

This clone has just a few counts. The chain couples TRBV6-6 to TRBJ1-2; 11 nucleotides match TRBD1. CDR3 length: 15 amino acids. V shed 4 bases, J shed 8 bases, and the junction held 9 bases outside the gene matches. CDR1 and CDR2 from the germline V gene are MNHNY and SVGAGI (reference sequence). CDR3 bases: TGTGCCAGCAGTTCCTCCGGACAGGGGGCGGGAGGCTACACCTTC. Protein sequence: CASSSSGQGAGGYTF.

This clone was recorded only once. The chain recombines TRBV29-1 with TRBJ2-2, with TRBD2 matching over 9 bases. Per germline, CDR1 SQVTM and CDR2 ANQGSEA. J gave up 5 bases and V 7 bases, and 11 bases lay outside the gene matches. The CDR3 covers 15 residues. CDR3 DNA sequence: TGCAGCGCAGGGCTAGCGGGGTCGGAAACCGGGGAGCTGTTTTTT. Translating gives CSAGLAGSETGELFF.